This passage covers 27 T cell receptor beta chains from one sample sequenced in a study of tumour-infiltrating T cells in Burkitt lymphoma (dated by TCRdb to the early 2020s). Library construction relied on the immunoSEQ multiplex PCR assay. TCRdb retrieved this table from immuneACCESS and kept in-frame rearrangements only. Not all clones are present; in checked studies, unresolved V genes account for under half, and no reason is known for the remainder. The sample table shows around 6,500 clones, and 17% are seen once. The ten biggest clones cover 3% to 3.5% of the sample. The sample was tumor tissue. The receptors stem from a human donor with diffuse large B-cell lymphoma.

This chain joins TRBV18 and TRBJ1-5; D ambiguous. The CDR3 is made up of 13 amino acids. Between the trimmed V and J ends, which lost 3 bases and 3 bases, there was a span of 6 bases. Germline-derived CDR1 and CDR2 are KGHSH and LQKENI. CDR3 coding DNA: TGTGCCAGCTCACCTGCGCTCAATCAGCCCCAGCATTTT. Translated, it gives CASSPALNQPQHF.

A few counts support this clone. CDR3: CASSLGWSTYSSSYEQYF. The CDR3 DNA reads as TGCGCCAGCAGCTTGGGCTGGTCGACCTATTCAAGCTCCTACGAGCAGTACTTC. The rearrangement uses TRBV5-1 and TRBJ2-7; D gene ambiguous. CDR1 and CDR2 from the germline V gene are SGHRS and YFSETQ. The V end lost 0 bases, the J end lost 0 bases, and 19 bases lay between the germline ends. The CDR3 is 18 amino acids.

This clone was observed a few times. The chain recombines TRBV7-2 with TRBJ2-7, with 7 bases aligning to TRBD1. With 5 bases clipped from V and 1 base from J, the junction kept 8 bases outside the gene matches. The CDR3 covers 15 residues. The V gene's germline CDR1 is SGHTA and CDR2 FQGNSA. This chain's CDR3 is CASSPRRQGSYEQYF. The CDR3 DNA follows: TGTGCCAGCAGCCCCCGGCGACAGGGTTCCTACGAGCAGTACTTC.

The sample holds a few counts of this clone. This chain uses TRBV5-1 with TRBJ2-7, with 9 bases lining up with TRBD1. Trimming cost V 0 bases and J 6 bases; bases outside gene matches: 4. The CDR3 spans 14 residues. From germline, CDR1 is SGHRS and CDR2 YFSETQ. In DNA form, the CDR3 reads TGCGCCAGCAGCTTGGGGGACAGGGTCTCCGAGCAGTACTTC. This sequence encodes CASSLGDRVSEQYF.

In this sample, this clone turned up a few times. The chain has TRBV2 and TRBJ2-1, with D possibly being TRBD1 (5 bases). CDR1 is SNHLY and CDR2 is FYNNEI in the germline V gene. V was clipped by 3 bases and J by 0 bases, with 15 bases between them. CDR3 size: 17 residues. The CDR3 DNA sequence: TGTGCCAGCAGTGAGGTTTCAGGGTATAGCTCCTACAATGAGCAGTTCTTC. This gives the protein CASSEVSGYSSYNEQFF.

The chain has TRBV10-3 and TRBJ2-7, with unresolved D. V gave up 2 bases and J gave up 1 base, with 9 bases separating them. There are 14 residues in the CDR3. Germline V lookup: CDR1 ENHRY, CDR2 SYGVKD. CDR3 amino acids: CAISEAASSYEQYF. The DNA of the CDR3 is TGTGCCATCAGTGAGGCGGCATCTTCCTACGAGCAGTACTTC.

The sample holds a few counts of this clone. The rearrangement uses TRBV5-1 and TRBJ2-3; D assignment may be TRBD1 or TRBD2 (5 bases each). V was pared by 4 bases and J by 0 bases, with 15 bases between. The CDR3 is 16 amino acids. CDR1 SGHRS and CDR2 YFSETQ come from the germline V gene. In DNA, the CDR3 is TGCGCCAGCAGCACCGGGACCGCCAGAAGCACAGATACGCAGTATTTT. It codes for CASSTGTARSTDTQYF.

This clone occurred a few times. The chain recombines TRBV18 with TRBJ2-3; D gene ambiguous. V lost 5 bases, J lost 0 bases, and 12 bases lay in between. There are 15 residues in the CDR3. Germline CDR1 is KGHSH and CDR2 is LQKENI. The CDR3 sequence: CASSETYSSTDTQYF. The CDR3 bases are TGTGCCAGCTCAGAGACTTATTCTAGCACAGATACGCAGTATTTT. The whole variable domain, filled in from reference TRBV18 and TRBJ2-3, reads NAGVMQNPRHLVRRRGQEARLRCSPMKGHSHVYWYRQLPEEGLKFMVYLQKENIIDESGMPKERFSAEFPKEGPSILRIQQVVRGDSAAYFCASSETYSSTDTQYFGPGTRLTVL.

This clone has a handful of counts. The chain has TRBV2 and TRBJ1-5; D is uncertain. The V end lost 3 bases, the J end lost 3 bases, and 21 bases lay between the germline ends. Germline lookup yields CDR1 SNHLY and CDR2 FYNNEI. The CDR3 consists of 18 residues. The CDR3 DNA reads as TGTGCCAGCAGTGATATTCTGTGGGGTGGGTCACCCAATCAGCCCCAGCATTTT. It specifies CASSDILWGGSPNQPQHF.

This chain joins TRBV4-1 and TRBJ2-7; 15 nucleotides match TRBD2. V lost 4 bases to trimming and J lost 1 base; unmatched junction nucleotides: 2. Germline V gene lookup returns CDR1 MGHRA and CDR2 YSYEKL. This CDR3 is 16 amino acids long. CDR3 nucleotides: TGCGCCAGCAGCCTTGGACTAGCGGGAGGGTCCTACGAGCAGTACTTC. This encodes CASSLGLAGGSYEQYF.

This sequence joins TRBV29-1 and TRBJ2-7; D is undetermined. Germline V gene sequence: CDR1 SQVTM, CDR2 ANQGSEA. The CDR3 consists of 11 residues. The germline V and J ends were trimmed by 4 bases and 4 bases, with 8 bases remaining between them. Here the CDR3 DNA reads TGCAGCGTTGCGGTCCATTACGAGCAGTACTTC. Amino acids: CSVAVHYEQYF.

This clone was seen only a few times. This chain connects TRBV6-5 to TRBJ2-1; 7 bases agree with TRBD1. From germline, CDR1 is MNHEY and CDR2 SVGAGI. The CDR3 covers 15 residues. J gave up 0 bases and V 6 bases, and 5 bases lay outside the gene matches. The CDR3 bases are TGTGCCAGCAGCCAGGGACAGAGCTCCTACAATGAGCAGTTCTTC. Amino acid sequence: CASSQGQSSYNEQFF.

The sample holds a few counts of this clone. One end of the junction does not line up with germline, which may come from a read error. The chain carries TRBV7-7 and TRBJ2-5; TRBD2 matches 11 bases. The CDR3 runs to 16 residues. Germline lookup yields CDR1 SSHAT and CDR2 FNYEAQ (reference sequence). The CDR3 sequence is CASSLGGTSGQETQYF. The CDR3, as DNA: TGTGCTAGCAGCTTAGGGGGGACTAGCGGACAAGAGACCCAGTACTTC.

This clone was seen only once. One junction end does not reproduce the germline sequence, and a read error may be involved. This sequence joins TRBV5-1 and TRBJ2-5, with TRBD2 matching 13 bases. The CDR3 totals 16 residues. Germline V gene sequence: CDR1 SGHRS, CDR2 YFSETQ. As DNA, the CDR3 is TGCGCCAGCAGCTTGGGACTAGCGGGAGGAGGGGAGACCCAGCACTTC. Translation: CASSLGLAGGGETQHF.

This chain uses TRBV14 with TRBJ2-3; possible D gene TRBD2, 8 bases. V lost 5 bases to trimming and J lost 7 bases, with 13 bases between them. This CDR3 spans 13 amino acids. Germline-derived CDR1 and CDR2 are SGHDN and FVKESK. The CDR3 nucleotides are TGTGCCAGCAGCTCGGGAGGGGGCAATACGCAGTATTTT. Encoded protein: CASSSGGGNTQYF. Filled out from reference TRBV14 and TRBJ2-3, the complete variable domain reads EAGVTQFPSHSVIEKGQTVTLRCDPISGHDNLYWYRRVMGKEIKFLLHFVKESKQDESGMPNNRFLAERTGGTYSTLKVQPAELEDSGVYFCASSSGGGNTQYFGPGTRLTVL.

The table lists this clone with a few counts. The germline gene is not matched at one end of the junction; a read error may be the cause. The J gene is TRBJ2-2, the V gene TRBV6-5; unclear D gene. The CDR3 contains 14 residues. The germline V gene encodes CDR1 MNHEY and CDR2 SVGAGI. The DNA of the CDR3 is TGTGCCAGCAGCCTCGACTTGAACGCCGGGGAGCTGTTTTTT. Amino acids: CASSLDLNAGELFF.

This chain connects TRBV6-1 to TRBJ2-5; unclear D gene. Per the germline V gene, CDR1 is MNHNS and CDR2 is SASEGT. V was clipped by 4 bases and J by 3 bases, with 6 bases between them. The CDR3 loop spans 12 amino acids. The CDR3 reads CASSVQKETQYF. The CDR3 bases are TGTGCCAGCAGTGTCCAAAAAGAGACCCAGTACTTC.

With respect to this clone: Other DNA sequences within the sample encode an identical CDR3. CDR3 loop: CASSPEGLGNQPQHF. The DNA of the CDR3 is TGTGCCAGCTCACCGGAAGGGCTAGGCAATCAGCCCCAGCATTTT. The V call is TRBV18, the J call TRBJ1-5; D call uncertain. The CDR3 has 15 amino acids. The V gene lost 3 bases and the J gene lost 2 bases, with 11 bases spanning the gap. Germline V gene data show CDR1 as KGHSH and CDR2 as LQKENI.

V is TRBV4-2 and J is TRBJ2-7; D unclear. There are 16 residues in the CDR3. Germline loops: CDR1 LGHNA, CDR2 YNFKEQ. The V end was cut by 2 bases, the J end by 1 base, with 15 bases between. DNA for the CDR3: TGTGCCAGCAGCCAATCCGGCACAGAATCATCCTACGAGCAGTACTTC. Its translation: CASSQSGTESSYEQYF.

This chain connects TRBV28 to TRBJ2-3, with 14 positions matching TRBD2. The CDR3 consists of 15 residues. With V trimmed by 6 bases and J by 3 bases, 2 bases remained unmatched. CDR1 is MDHEN, CDR2 SYDVKM, per germline. This CDR3 is CASRGTSGGTDTQYF. CDR3 DNA sequence: TGTGCCAGCAGGGGGACTAGCGGGGGAACAGATACGCAGTATTTT.

Worth noting for this clone: The identical CDR3 is also encoded by other nucleotide sequences in the sample. The chain has TRBV20-1 and TRBJ2-1, with no clear D. Trimming pared 6 bases from V and 3 bases from J, leaving 6 bases between. Per the germline V gene, CDR1 is DFQATT and CDR2 is SNEGSKA (reference sequence). The CDR3 extends over 11 amino acids. CDR3 in DNA: TGCAGTGCCATCCGCTACAATGAGCAGTTCTTC. Amino acid sequence: CSAIRYNEQFF.

The chain combines TRBV5-1 with TRBJ2-6; D gene ambiguous. The ends were cut back, 0 bases at V and 4 bases at J, with 2 bases in the middle. CDR1 and CDR2 (germline): SGHRS, YFSETQ. The CDR3 loop spans 13 amino acids. The CDR3 nucleotides are TGCGCCAGCAGCTTGGAAGGGGCCAACGTCCTGACTTTC. It codes for CASSLEGANVLTF.

The rearrangement uses TRBV7-9 and TRBJ1-2; the D gene is possibly TRBD1 (5 bases). CDR1 and CDR2 from the germline V gene are SEHNR and FQNEAQ (reference sequence). The V end was cut by 5 bases, the J end by 1 base, with 23 bases between. CDR3 length equals 18 residues. Written as DNA, the CDR3 is TGTGCCAGCAGCCCCGCGTCAGGGCTTATAGCCCTTAACTATGGCTACACCTTC. This sequence encodes CASSPASGLIALNYGYTF.

On this clone: Other DNA sequences within the sample encode an identical CDR3. The CDR3 here is CASSLALAGAYEQYF. The CDR3 bases are TGTGCCAGCAGCTTAGCGCTAGCGGGAGCCTACGAGCAGTACTTC. The V call is TRBV7-9, the J call TRBJ2-7; TRBD2 aligns across 10 bases. This CDR3 comprises 15 residues. The V gene end was trimmed by 0 bases and the J gene end by 2 bases; junction bases not matched to a gene: 1. Germline loops: CDR1 SEHNR, CDR2 FQNEAQ (reference sequence).

In the case of this clone: Other DNA sequences from this sample encode an identical CDR3 as well. The chain uses TRBV9 and TRBJ2-1, with 13 bases fitting TRBD2. Germline V gene sequence: CDR1 SGDLS, CDR2 YYNGEE. The V and J ends lost 2 bases and 4 bases, in that order; junction bases with no gene match: 9. There are 18 residues in the CDR3. CDR3 in DNA: TGTGCCAGCAGCGTCATAGGGACTAGCGGGACTCTATACAATGAGCAGTTCTTC. It yields the protein CASSVIGTSGTLYNEQFF.

This clone was detected a few times. The chain is built from TRBV19 and TRBJ1-2; tentative D call: TRBD1 (5 bases). The length of the CDR3 is 12 residues. CDR1 is LNHDA, CDR2 SQIVND, per germline (reference sequence). Trimming took 5 bases from V and 7 from J, leaving 11 bases between them. The CDR3 DNA follows: TGTGCCAGTAGTTCAGGCGGGGCTGGCTACACCTTC. The encoded protein is CASSSGGAGYTF.

This clone was detected only a few times. The rearrangement uses TRBV5-5 and TRBJ2-7; D is uncertain. The V gene lost 0 bases and the J gene lost 3 bases, with 13 bases spanning the gap. Germline CDR1 reads SGHKS; CDR2 reads YYEKEE (reference sequence). The CDR3 extends over 15 amino acids. CDR3 protein: CASSLAASVFYEQYF. CDR3 coding DNA: TGTGCCAGCAGCTTGGCGGCATCCGTGTTCTACGAGCAGTACTTC. The complete variable domain, with remaining parts taken from reference TRBV5-5 and TRBJ2-7, reads DAGVTQSPTHLIKTRGQQVTLRCSPISGHKSVSWYQQVLGQGPQFIFQYYEKEERGRGNFPDRFSARQFPNYSSELNVNALLLGDSALYLCASSLAASVFYEQYFGPGTRLTVT.